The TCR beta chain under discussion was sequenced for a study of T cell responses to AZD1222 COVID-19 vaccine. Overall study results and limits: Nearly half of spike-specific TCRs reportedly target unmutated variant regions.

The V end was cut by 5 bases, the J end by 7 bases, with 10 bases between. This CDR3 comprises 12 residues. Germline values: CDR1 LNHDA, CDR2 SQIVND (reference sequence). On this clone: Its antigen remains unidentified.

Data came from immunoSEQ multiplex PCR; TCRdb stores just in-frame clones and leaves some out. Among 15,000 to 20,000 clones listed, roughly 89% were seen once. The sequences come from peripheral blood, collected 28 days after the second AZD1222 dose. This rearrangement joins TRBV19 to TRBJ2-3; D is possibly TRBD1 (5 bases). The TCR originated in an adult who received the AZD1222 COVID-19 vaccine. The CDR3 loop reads CASSGALNTQYF. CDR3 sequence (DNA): TGTGCCAGTAGTGGGGCCCTGAATACGCAGTATTTT.